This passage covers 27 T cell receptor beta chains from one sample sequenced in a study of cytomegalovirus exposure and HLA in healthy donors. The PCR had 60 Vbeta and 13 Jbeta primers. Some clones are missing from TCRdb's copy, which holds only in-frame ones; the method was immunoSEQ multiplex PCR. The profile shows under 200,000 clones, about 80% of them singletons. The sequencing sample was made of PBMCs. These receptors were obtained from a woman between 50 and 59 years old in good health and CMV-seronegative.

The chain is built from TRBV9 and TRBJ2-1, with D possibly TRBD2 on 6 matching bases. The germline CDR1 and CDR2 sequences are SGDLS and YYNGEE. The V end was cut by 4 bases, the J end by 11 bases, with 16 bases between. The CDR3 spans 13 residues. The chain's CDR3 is CASSPGTALKQFF. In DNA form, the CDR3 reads TGTGCCAGCAGCCCCGGGACTGCGCTTAAGCAGTTCTTC.

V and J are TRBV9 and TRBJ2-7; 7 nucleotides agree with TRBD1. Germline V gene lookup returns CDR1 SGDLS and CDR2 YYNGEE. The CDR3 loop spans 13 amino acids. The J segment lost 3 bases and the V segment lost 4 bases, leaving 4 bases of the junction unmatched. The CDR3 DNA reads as TGTGCCAGCAGCCTGGGACAGTACTACGAGCAGTACTTC. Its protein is CASSLGQYYEQYF. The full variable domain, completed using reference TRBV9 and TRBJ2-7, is DSGVTQTPKHLITATGQRVTLRCSPRSGDLSVYWYQQSLDQGLQFLIQYYNGEERAKGNILERFSAQQFPDLHSELNLSSLELGDSALYFCASSLGQYYEQYFGPGTRLTVT.

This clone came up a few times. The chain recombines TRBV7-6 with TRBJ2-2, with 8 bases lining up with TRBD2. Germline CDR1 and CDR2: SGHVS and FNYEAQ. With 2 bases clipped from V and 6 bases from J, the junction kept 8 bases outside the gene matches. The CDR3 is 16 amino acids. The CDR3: CASSLQQRGPSGELFF. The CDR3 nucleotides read TGTGCCAGCAGCTTACAGCAGCGGGGGCCGTCCGGGGAGCTGTTTTTT.

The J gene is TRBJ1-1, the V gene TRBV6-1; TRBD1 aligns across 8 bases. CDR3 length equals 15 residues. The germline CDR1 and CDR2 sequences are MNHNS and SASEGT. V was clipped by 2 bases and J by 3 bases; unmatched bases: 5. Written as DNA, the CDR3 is TGTGCCAGCAGTGAAATAACAGGGGGGTACACTGAAGCTTTCTTT. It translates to CASSEITGGYTEAFF.

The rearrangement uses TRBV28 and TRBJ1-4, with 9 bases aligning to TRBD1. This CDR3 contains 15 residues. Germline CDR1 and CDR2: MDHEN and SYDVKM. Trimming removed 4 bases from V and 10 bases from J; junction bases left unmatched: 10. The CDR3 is CASSSEDRGVGKLFF. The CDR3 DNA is TGTGCCAGCAGTTCAGAGGACAGGGGAGTAGGAAAACTGTTTTTT.

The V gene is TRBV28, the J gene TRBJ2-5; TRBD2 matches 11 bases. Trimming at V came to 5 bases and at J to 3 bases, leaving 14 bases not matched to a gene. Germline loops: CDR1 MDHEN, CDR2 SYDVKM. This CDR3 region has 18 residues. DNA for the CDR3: TGTGCCAGCAGTCAACTCTCCATAGCGGGAGGGCCAGAAGAGACCCAGTACTTC. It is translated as CASSQLSIAGGPEETQYF.

For the CDR3, the DNA is TGTGCCAGCTCACCAACCCCAGGACAGACTAACTATGGCTACACCTTC. This translates into CASSPTPGQTNYGYTF. The chain employs TRBV18 and TRBJ1-2; D possibly corresponds to TRBD1 (6 bases). There are 16 residues in the CDR3. V was clipped by 2 bases and J by 0 bases, with 13 bases between them. CDR1 is KGHSH, CDR2 LQKENI, per germline.

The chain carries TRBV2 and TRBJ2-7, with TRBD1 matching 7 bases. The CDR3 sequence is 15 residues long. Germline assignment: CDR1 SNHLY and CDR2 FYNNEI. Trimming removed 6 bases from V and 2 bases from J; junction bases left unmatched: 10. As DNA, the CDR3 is TGTGCCAGCAGAGCGCCGGGACAGACGGCCTACGAGCAGTACTTC. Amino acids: CASRAPGQTAYEQYF.

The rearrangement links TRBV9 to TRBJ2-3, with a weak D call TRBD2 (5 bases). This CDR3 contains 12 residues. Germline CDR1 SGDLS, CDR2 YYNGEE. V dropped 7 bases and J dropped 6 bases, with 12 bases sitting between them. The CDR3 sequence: CASGASGDTQYF. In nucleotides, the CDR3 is TGTGCCAGCGGTGCAAGCGGCGATACGCAGTATTTT.

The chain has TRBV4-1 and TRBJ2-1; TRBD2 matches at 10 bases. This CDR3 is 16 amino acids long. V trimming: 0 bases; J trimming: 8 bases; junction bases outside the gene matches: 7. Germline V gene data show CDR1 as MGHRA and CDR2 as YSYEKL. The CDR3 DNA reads TGCGCCAGCAGCCAAGAACGGCTAGCGGGAGTTGATGAGCAGTTCTTC. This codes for CASSQERLAGVDEQFF.

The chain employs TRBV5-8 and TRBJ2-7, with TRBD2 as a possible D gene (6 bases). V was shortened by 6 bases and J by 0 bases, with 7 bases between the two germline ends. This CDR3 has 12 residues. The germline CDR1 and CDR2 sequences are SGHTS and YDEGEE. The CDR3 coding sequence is TGTGCCAGCACACTAGCCTCCTACGAGCAGTACTTC. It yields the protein CASTLASYEQYF. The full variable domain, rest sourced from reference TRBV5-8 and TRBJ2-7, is EAGVTQSPTHLIKTRGQQATLRCSPISGHTSVYWYQQALGLGLQFLLWYDEGEERNRGNFPPRFSGRQFPNYSSELNVNALELEDSALYLCASTLASYEQYFGPGTRLTVT.

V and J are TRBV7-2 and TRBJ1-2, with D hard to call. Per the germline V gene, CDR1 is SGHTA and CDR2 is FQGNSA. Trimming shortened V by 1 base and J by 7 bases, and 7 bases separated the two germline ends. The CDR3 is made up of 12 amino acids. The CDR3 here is CASSLVGSGYTF. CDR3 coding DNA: TGTGCCAGCAGCTTAGTAGGGAGTGGCTACACCTTC. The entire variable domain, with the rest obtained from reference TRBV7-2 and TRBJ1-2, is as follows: GAGVSQSPSNKVTEKGKDVELRCDPISGHTALYWYRQSLGQGLEFLIYFQGNSAPDKSGLPSDRFSAERTGGSVSTLTIQRTQQEDSAVYLCASSLVGSGYTFGSGTRLTVV.

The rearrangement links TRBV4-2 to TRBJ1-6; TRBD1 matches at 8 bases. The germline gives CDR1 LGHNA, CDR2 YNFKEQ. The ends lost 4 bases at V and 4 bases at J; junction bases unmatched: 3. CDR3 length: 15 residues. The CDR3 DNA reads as TGTGCCAGCAGCCCAGGGGGCCGTTATAATTCACCCCTCCACTTT. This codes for CASSPGGRYNSPLHF.

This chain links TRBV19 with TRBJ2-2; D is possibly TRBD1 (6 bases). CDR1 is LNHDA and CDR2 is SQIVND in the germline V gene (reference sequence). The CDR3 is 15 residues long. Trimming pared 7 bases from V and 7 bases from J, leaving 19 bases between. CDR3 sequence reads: CASTQGAGVLGELFF. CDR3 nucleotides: TGTGCCAGTACGCAAGGGGCAGGGGTTCTCGGGGAGCTGTTTTTT.

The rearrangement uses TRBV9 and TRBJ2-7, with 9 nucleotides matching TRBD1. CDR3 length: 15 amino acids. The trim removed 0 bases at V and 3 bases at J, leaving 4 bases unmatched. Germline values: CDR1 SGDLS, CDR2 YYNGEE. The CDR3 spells CASSVAGTGSYEQYF. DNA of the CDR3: TGTGCCAGCAGCGTAGCCGGGACAGGGAGCTACGAGCAGTACTTC.

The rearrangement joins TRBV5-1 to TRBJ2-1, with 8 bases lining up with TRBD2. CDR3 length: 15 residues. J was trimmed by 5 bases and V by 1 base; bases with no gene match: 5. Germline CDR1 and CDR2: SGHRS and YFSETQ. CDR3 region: CASSLSGLADNEQFF. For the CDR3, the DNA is TGCGCCAGCAGCTTGAGCGGACTAGCCGACAATGAGCAGTTCTTC.

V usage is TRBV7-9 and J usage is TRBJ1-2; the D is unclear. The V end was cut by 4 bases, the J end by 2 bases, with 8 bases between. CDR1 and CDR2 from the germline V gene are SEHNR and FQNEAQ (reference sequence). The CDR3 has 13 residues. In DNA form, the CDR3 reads TGTGCCAGCAGCTCCAGGAGGAACTATGGCTACACCTTC. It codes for CASSSRRNYGYTF.

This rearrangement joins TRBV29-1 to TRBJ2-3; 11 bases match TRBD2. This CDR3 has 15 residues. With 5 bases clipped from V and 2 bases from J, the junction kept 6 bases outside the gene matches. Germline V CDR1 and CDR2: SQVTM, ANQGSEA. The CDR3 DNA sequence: TGCAGCGTTTTACTAGCGGGAGTCTCCACAGATACGCAGTATTTT. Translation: CSVLLAGVSTDTQYF.

This CDR3 reads CASSADIGSGNTIYF. The CDR3 DNA is TGTGCCAGCAGTGCGGACATCGGCTCTGGAAACACCATATATTTT. The rearrangement links TRBV25-1 to TRBJ1-3; a possible D gene is TRBD1 (5 bases). Per germline, CDR1 MGHDK and CDR2 SYGVNS. V lost 4 bases, J lost 0 bases, and 10 bases lay in between. CDR3 length: 15 amino acids. Combining the CDR3 with reference TRBV25-1 and TRBJ1-3 gives the whole variable domain EADIYQTPRYLVIGTGKKITLECSQTMGHDKMYWYQQDPGMELHLIHYSYGVNSTEKGDLSSESTVSRIRTEHFPLTLESARPSHTSQYLCASSADIGSGNTIYFGEGSWLTVV.

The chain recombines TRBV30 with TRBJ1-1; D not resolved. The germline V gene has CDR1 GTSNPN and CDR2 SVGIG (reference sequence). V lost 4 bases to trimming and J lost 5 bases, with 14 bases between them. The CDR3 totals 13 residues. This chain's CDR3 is CAWNRPRGTEAFF. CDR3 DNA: TGTGCCTGGAATCGCCCCCGGGGTACTGAAGCTTTCTTT.

CDR3 protein: CASSRGAREPQHF. The DNA for the CDR3 is TGTGCCAGCTCACGGGGTGCGAGGGAGCCCCAGCATTTT. This chain connects TRBV18 to TRBJ1-5; D gene unclear. The CDR3 runs to 13 residues. CDR1 is KGHSH, CDR2 LQKENI, per germline. V lost 4 bases, J lost 8 bases, and 12 bases lay in between.

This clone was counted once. This chain's CDR3 is CASSLGAIGAEAFF. CDR3 coding DNA: TGCGCCAGCAGCTTGGGCGCTATCGGAGCTGAAGCTTTCTTT. V gene TRBV5-1 combines with J gene TRBJ1-1; D remains ambiguous. This CDR3 contains 14 residues. Trimming cost V 0 bases and J 6 bases, with 12 bases left between them. Germline V gene sequence: CDR1 SGHRS, CDR2 YFSETQ.

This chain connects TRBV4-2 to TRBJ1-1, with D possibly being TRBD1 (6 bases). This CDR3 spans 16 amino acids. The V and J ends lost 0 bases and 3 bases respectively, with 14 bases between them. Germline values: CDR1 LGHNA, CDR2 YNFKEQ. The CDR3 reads CASSQDPGTPYTEAFF. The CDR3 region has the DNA TGTGCCAGCAGCCAAGATCCCGGGACACCTTACACTGAAGCTTTCTTT.

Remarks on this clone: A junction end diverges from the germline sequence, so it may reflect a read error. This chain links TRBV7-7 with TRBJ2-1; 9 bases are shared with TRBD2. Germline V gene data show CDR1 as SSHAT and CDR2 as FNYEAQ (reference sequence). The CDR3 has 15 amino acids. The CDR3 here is CASSPSGNSYNEQFF. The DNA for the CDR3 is TGTGCTAGCAGCCCTAGCGGGAACTCCTACAATGAGCAGTTCTTC. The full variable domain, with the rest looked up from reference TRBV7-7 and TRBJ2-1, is GAGVSQSPRYKVTKRGQDVTLRCDPISSHATLYWYQQALGQGPEFLTYFNYEAQPDKSGLPSDRFSAERPEGSISTLTIQRTEQRDSAMYRCASSPSGNSYNEQFFGPGTRLTVL.

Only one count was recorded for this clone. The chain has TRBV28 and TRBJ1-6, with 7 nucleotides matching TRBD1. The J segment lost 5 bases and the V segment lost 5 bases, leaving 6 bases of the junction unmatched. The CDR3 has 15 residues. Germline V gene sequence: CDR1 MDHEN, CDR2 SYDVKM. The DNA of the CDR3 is TGTGCCAGCAGTCCACAGGGGTTCAATAATTCACCCCTCCACTTT. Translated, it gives CASSPQGFNNSPLHF.

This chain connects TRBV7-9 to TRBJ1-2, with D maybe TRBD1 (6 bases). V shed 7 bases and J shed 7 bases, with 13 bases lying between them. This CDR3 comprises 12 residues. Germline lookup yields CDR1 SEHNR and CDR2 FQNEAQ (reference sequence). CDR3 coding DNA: TGTGCCAGCACCTCGGACAGCGCTGGCTACACCTTC. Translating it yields CASTSDSAGYTF.

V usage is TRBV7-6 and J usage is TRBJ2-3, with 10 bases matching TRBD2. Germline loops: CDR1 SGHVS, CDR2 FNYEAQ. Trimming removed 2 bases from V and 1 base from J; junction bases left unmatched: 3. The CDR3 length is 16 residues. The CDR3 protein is CASSLSTSGGTDTQYF. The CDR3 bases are TGTGCCAGCAGCTTATCCACTAGCGGGGGCACAGATACGCAGTATTTT.